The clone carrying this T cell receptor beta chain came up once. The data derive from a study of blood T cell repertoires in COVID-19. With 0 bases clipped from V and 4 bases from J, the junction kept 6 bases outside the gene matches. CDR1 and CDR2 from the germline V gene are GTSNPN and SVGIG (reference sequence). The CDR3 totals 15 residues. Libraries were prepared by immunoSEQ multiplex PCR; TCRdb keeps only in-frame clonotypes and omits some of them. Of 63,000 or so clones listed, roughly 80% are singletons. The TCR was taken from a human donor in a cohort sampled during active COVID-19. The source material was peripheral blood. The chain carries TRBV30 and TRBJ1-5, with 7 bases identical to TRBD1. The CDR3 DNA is TGTGCCTGGAGTGTCTTGGGACAGAGGAATCAGCCCCAGCATTTT. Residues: CAWSVLGQRNQPQHF.